Following are 27 T cell receptor beta chains from one sample sequenced in a study of T cells in Graves' hyperthyroidism and ophthalmopathy. Amplification of TCR beta CDR3 regions was performed using RNA transcripts as template. HTBI primers drove first-round RT-PCR of the TCR CDR3. TCRdb analysed the multiplex PCR reads with MiXCR anew, one entry per CDR3 protein. The data hold over 700,000 distinct CDR3 sequences, with approximately 19% observed a single time. Sequencing was done on a sample of blood. The receptors were gathered from a woman aged 50 to 60 with Graves' hyperthyroidism that later progressed to Graves' ophthalmopathy.

This clonotype was seen only a few times. This chain uses TRBV7-2 with TRBJ1-1; D not certain. The CDR3 runs to 15 residues. Germline V gives CDR1 SGHTA, CDR2 FQGNSA. The V end lost 1 base, the J end lost 3 bases, and 12 bases lay between the germline ends. CDR3 bases: TGTGCCAGCAGCTTAGACGGGCGCGGTGACACTGAAGCTTTCTTT. It codes for CASSLDGRGDTEAFF.

This clonotype was counted only a few times. The CDR3 reads CASRAGSFEKLFF. DNA of the CDR3: TGTGCCAGCAGGGCAGGGTCTTTTGAAAAACTGTTTTTT. The chain employs TRBV27 and TRBJ1-4; a weak D match, TRBD1 (5 bases). Germline loops: CDR1 MNHEY, CDR2 SMNVEV (reference sequence). The length of the CDR3 is 13 residues. Trimming removed 6 bases from V and 7 bases from J, with 12 bases in between.

This clonotype was picked up a small number of times. This chain uses TRBV6-2 or TRBV6-3 with TRBJ2-4; D tentatively reads TRBD1 or TRBD2 (6 bases each). Germline V lookup: CDR1 MNHEY, CDR2 SVGEGT. The CDR3 covers 12 residues. V lost 6 bases and J 10 bases, leaving 13 bases between the germline ends. The CDR3 loop is CASRGGHGIQYF. CDR3 bases: TGTGCCAGCAGGGGGGGCCATGGGATTCAGTACTTC.

This clonotype has more than one count but fewer than ten. The chain uses TRBV2 and TRBJ1-4; D ambiguous. This CDR3 is built from 14 residues. V was clipped by 3 bases and J by 3 bases, with 8 bases between them. The germline V gene encodes CDR1 SNHLY and CDR2 FYNNEI. CDR3 residues: CASSDSSPNEKLFF. The CDR3 DNA reads TGTGCCAGCAGTGATTCCAGTCCTAATGAAAAACTGTTTTTT.

Many counts were recorded for this clonotype. The V and J genes are TRBV15 and TRBJ1-5, with 9 bases lining up with TRBD1. The CDR3 extends over 14 amino acids. Looked up from germline, CDR1 is LNHNV and CDR2 is YYDKDF (reference sequence). With 5 bases clipped from V and 5 bases from J, the junction kept 4 bases outside the gene matches. CDR3 in amino acids: CATSEDRGHQPQHF. CDR3 nucleotides: TGTGCCACCAGCGAGGACAGGGGCCATCAGCCCCAGCATTTT.

This clonotype showed up many times. The genes are TRBV20-1 and TRBJ2-1; no definite D call. This CDR3 region has 16 residues. The germline gives CDR1 DFQATT, CDR2 SNEGSKA (reference sequence). Between the trimmed V and J ends, which lost 1 base and 4 bases, there was a span of 17 bases. The CDR3 DNA reads as TGCAGTGCTAGAGTCCCGGGCTGGCCACTATACAATGAGCAGTTCTTC. Its translation: CSARVPGWPLYNEQFF.

This clonotype was seen a few times. The rearrangement uses TRBV7-9 and TRBJ2-5; a weak D match, TRBD2 (5 bases). CDR1 is SEHNR and CDR2 is FQNEAQ in the germline V gene (reference sequence). The CDR3 is 16 amino acids. Trimming removed 3 bases from V and 2 bases from J, with 16 bases in between. This chain's CDR3 is CASSFLSSTGQETQYF. CDR3 bases: TGTGCCAGCAGCTTCCTTAGTTCCACGGGGCAAGAGACCCAGTACTTC.

The chain is built from TRBV9 and TRBJ2-3; unclear D gene. This CDR3 comprises 14 residues. Germline CDR1 and CDR2: SGDLS and YYNGEE. V was cut by 0 bases and J by 0 bases, with 5 bases left in between. CDR3 residues: CASSVEGSTDTQYF. DNA of the CDR3: TGTGCCAGCAGCGTAGAGGGCAGCACAGATACGCAGTATTTT.

This clonotype was picked up many times. The gene calls are TRBV20-1 and TRBJ2-3; the match to TRBD1 covers 9 bases. The CDR3 loop spans 14 amino acids. Germline trimming cut 6 bases from V and 3 bases from J; bases unmatched to any gene: 7. Germline V lookup: CDR1 DFQATT, CDR2 SNEGSKA (reference sequence). In nucleotides, the CDR3 is TGCAGTGCAAGAATCGGACAGGGGACAGATACGCAGTATTTT. Protein sequence: CSARIGQGTDTQYF.

This clonotype was observed a handful of times. The V and J genes are TRBV19 and TRBJ1-2; D is uncertain. This CDR3 has 13 residues. Trimming cost V 3 bases and J 5 bases, with 10 bases left between them. CDR1 and CDR2 from the germline V gene are LNHDA and SQIVND (reference sequence). CDR3 nucleotide sequence: TGTGCCAGTAGTATTCCCGGGAGATATGGCTACACCTTC. Protein product: CASSIPGRYGYTF.

This clonotype has a count of ten or more. The gene calls are TRBV12-3 or TRBV12-4 and TRBJ1-1, with 9 nucleotides matching TRBD1. Unmatched junction bases numbered 3, after V lost 3 bases and J lost 4 bases. This CDR3 is built from 14 residues. As DNA, the CDR3 is TGTGCCAGCAGTTTTGACAGGGGGTCCACTGAAGCTTTCTTT. It encodes CASSFDRGSTEAFF.

This clonotype has more than one count but fewer than ten. It may be a read error: a sequence one base away is much more abundant. The rearrangement links TRBV12-3 or TRBV12-4 to TRBJ1-2; a possible D gene is TRBD1 (6 bases). The CDR3 totals 14 residues. The CDR3: CASSFSQGGYGCTF. The CDR3 DNA is TGTGCCAGCAGTTTTTCACAGGGTGGCTATGGCTGCACCTTC.

This rearrangement joins TRBV6-2 or TRBV6-3 to TRBJ2-1; D unclear. V was trimmed by 5 bases and J by 0 bases, leaving 11 bases between them. Germline V lookup: CDR1 MNHEY, CDR2 SVGEGT. CDR3 size: 15 residues. This CDR3 reads CASSGSVGSYNEQFF. As DNA, the CDR3 is TGTGCCAGCAGTGGGTCCGTTGGCTCCTACAATGAGCAGTTCTTC.

This clonotype was seen more than once but under ten times. V gene TRBV30 combines with J gene TRBJ1-2; D is unresolved. V shed 3 bases and J shed 0 bases, with 8 bases lying between them. Germline loops: CDR1 GTSNPN, CDR2 SVGIG (reference sequence). The CDR3 is made up of 13 amino acids. Here the CDR3 reads CAWRERANYGYTF. The CDR3 DNA reads as TGTGCCTGGAGGGAGAGGGCTAACTATGGCTACACCTTC.

This clonotype was recorded a few times. The chain links TRBV27 to TRBJ2-1; D uncertain. The CDR3 covers 14 residues. Germline CDR1 and CDR2: MNHEY and SMNVEV (reference sequence). V was trimmed by 6 bases and J by 5 bases, leaving 14 bases between them. The CDR3 protein is CASRDALGNNEQFF. The DNA of the CDR3 is TGTGCCAGCAGAGATGCGCTAGGGAACAATGAGCAGTTCTTC.

This chain links TRBV7-6 with TRBJ1-5; D is unclear. Germline CDR1 is SGHVS and CDR2 is FNYEAQ. CDR3 length: 13 residues. V lost 4 bases to trimming and J lost 5 bases, with 9 bases between them. The CDR3 bases are TGTGCCAGCAGCTCATCCCCAGATCAGCCCCAGCATTTT. This sequence encodes CASSSSPDQPQHF. Full variable domain (missing parts from reference TRBV7-6 and TRBJ1-5): GAGVSQSPRYKVTKRGQDVALRCDPISGHVSLYWYRQALGQGPEFLTYFNYEAQQDKSGLPNDRFSAERPEGSISTLTIQRTEQRDSAMYRCASSSSPDQPQHFGDGTRLSIL.

The gene calls are TRBV14 and TRBJ2-1; a possible D gene is TRBD1 (5 bases). CDR1 and CDR2 (germline): SGHDN, FVKESK. This CDR3 has 16 amino acids. Trimming cost V 0 bases and J 6 bases, with 15 bases left between them. The CDR3 region is CASSQDLVRATNEQFF. The CDR3 region has the DNA TGTGCCAGCAGCCAAGATCTTGTCAGGGCGACCAATGAGCAGTTCTTC. Looking up the rest from reference TRBV14 and TRBJ2-1 gives the full variable domain: EAGVTQFPSHSVIEKGQTVTLRCDPISGHDNLYWYRRVMGKEIKFLLHFVKESKQDESGMPNNRFLAERTGGTYSTLKVQPAELEDSGVYFCASSQDLVRATNEQFFGPGTRLTVL.

The sample holds a few counts of this clonotype. The chain has TRBV12-3 or TRBV12-4 and TRBJ1-5; maybe TRBD1 (5 bases). The CDR3 loop spans 16 amino acids. V shed 1 base and J shed 1 base, with 11 bases lying between them. CDR3 coding DNA: TGTGCCAGCAGTTTAGAGGTTACAGGAAGCAATCAGCCCCAGCATTTT. Translated, it gives CASSLEVTGSNQPQHF.

In its sample, this clonotype was seen many times. The chain carries TRBV11-2 and TRBJ2-5, with no clear D. With 6 bases removed from V and 2 bases from J, the gap between germline ends came to 13 bases. CDR1 and CDR2 from the germline V gene are SGHAT and FQNNGV. There are 14 residues in the CDR3. CDR3 DNA: TGTGCCAGCAGGCCGTACCTGGGGCAAGAGACCCAGTACTTC. As protein: CASRPYLGQETQYF.

This clonotype came up a few times. In nucleotides, the CDR3 is TGTGCCAGCAGTTACTCGCGGGGAGAGGGTGAAAAACTGTTTTTT. This sequence encodes CASSYSRGEGEKLFF. The rearrangement uses TRBV6-5 and TRBJ1-4, with unresolved D. Trimming cost V 0 bases and J 7 bases, with 12 bases left between them. The CDR3 has 15 amino acids. Germline CDR1 reads MNHEY; CDR2 reads SVGAGI.

This clonotype occurred a few times. The gene calls are TRBV20-1 and TRBJ1-5; D gene unclear. The CDR3 is 13 amino acids. Germline-derived CDR1 and CDR2 are DFQATT and SNEGSKA (reference sequence). Trimming shortened V by 6 bases and J by 6 bases, and 15 bases separated the two germline ends. In DNA, the CDR3 is TGCAGTGCCGGGCCAGGCGAGGTTCAGCCCCAGCATTTT. It encodes CSAGPGEVQPQHF.

A few counts support this clonotype. The chain links TRBV3-1 to TRBJ2-7, with 7 positions matching TRBD2. V was clipped by 4 bases and J by 0 bases; unmatched bases: 12. Germline V gene sequence: CDR1 LGHDT, CDR2 YNNKEL (reference sequence). The CDR3 is 17 residues long. This CDR3 is CASSPYTSVLYSYEQYF. CDR3 coding DNA: TGTGCCAGCAGCCCATACACTAGCGTCCTATACTCCTACGAGCAGTACTTC.

This clonotype was observed at least ten times. The chain uses TRBV7-9 and TRBJ2-7; 7 positions match TRBD2. Unmatched junction bases numbered 10, after V lost 5 bases and J lost 6 bases. This CDR3 is built from 14 residues. CDR1 and CDR2 from the germline V gene are SEHNR and FQNEAQ (reference sequence). The CDR3: CASSLNAGAVEQYF. CDR3 nucleotides: TGTGCCAGCAGCCTAAATGCGGGAGCGGTCGAGCAGTACTTC.

The sample holds many counts of this clonotype. V gene TRBV2 combines with J gene TRBJ1-2; 7 bases match TRBD1. Germline lookup yields CDR1 SNHLY and CDR2 FYNNEI. The CDR3 is 15 amino acids. With V trimmed by 3 bases and J by 8 bases, 12 bases remained unmatched. CDR3 in amino acids: CASSEEGARALGYTF. The CDR3 DNA follows: TGTGCCAGCAGTGAGGAGGGGGCGCGGGCGCTGGGCTACACCTTC.

The chain combines TRBV7-2 with TRBJ2-1; 14 bases are shared with TRBD2. Germline CDR1 reads SGHTA; CDR2 reads FQGNSA. The CDR3 runs 19 residues. Trimming took 7 bases from V and 0 from J; bases not matched to a gene: 11. This CDR3 is CASTLGLAGGGSSYNEQFF. In DNA form, the CDR3 reads TGTGCCAGCACTTTAGGACTAGCGGGAGGAGGGAGCTCCTACAATGAGCAGTTCTTC. Variable domain in full (rest from reference TRBV7-2 and TRBJ2-1): GAGVSQSPSNKVTEKGKDVELRCDPISGHTALYWYRQSLGQGLEFLIYFQGNSAPDKSGLPSDRFSAERTGGSVSTLTIQRTQQEDSAVYLCASTLGLAGGGSSYNEQFFGPGTRLTVL.

This clonotype occurred many times. The rearrangement uses TRBV20-1 and TRBJ2-3, with 11 bases that match TRBD2. The junction had 9 bases not matched to a gene; V was cut back by 6 bases and J by 4 bases. Germline CDR1 is DFQATT and CDR2 is SNEGSKA (reference sequence). This CDR3 has 15 amino acids. Written as DNA, the CDR3 is TGCAGTGCAACGCTAGCGGGGGGTTTGGCAGATACGCAGTATTTT. It translates to CSATLAGGLADTQYF.

The table lists this clonotype with many counts. The chain is built from TRBV5-1 and TRBJ1-1; D remains unclear. The V gene's germline CDR1 is SGHRS and CDR2 YFSETQ. The CDR3 has 16 residues. V was trimmed by 4 bases and J by 1 base, leaving 17 bases between them. CDR3 amino acids: CASSLWSGRKNTEAFF. DNA for the CDR3: TGCGCCAGCAGCCTATGGTCCGGAAGAAAGAACACTGAAGCTTTCTTT.